This T cell receptor beta chain was found in a study of Ad26.COV2.S vaccination and SARS-CoV-2 variants. Across the study: Intramuscular Ad26.COV2.S at 5x10^10 or 1x10^11 viral particles.

The ends were cut back, 2 bases at V and 5 bases at J, with 12 bases in the middle. From germline, CDR1 is MNHEY and CDR2 SVGAGI. This CDR3 spans 15 amino acids. Clones were sequenced by immunoSEQ multiplex PCR, and TCRdb holds only the in-frame ones, with some missing. The table has some 500,000 clones, 75% to 90% seen once. Treatment given: 15 to 20 received Ad26.COV2.S at low or high dose, single or two shots; about 5 received placebo; per-sample allocation not given. Collection of samples fell on day 63 after the first vaccine or placebo injection. The sequences come from peripheral blood, collected in a trial of Ad26.COV2.S vaccine versus placebo. The chain links TRBV6-5 to TRBJ1-4; D not resolved. The TCR was taken from a person between 18 and 60 years old who received the Ad26.COV2.S COVID-19 vaccine or a placebo. In DNA form, the CDR3 reads TGTGCCAGCAGTTACAAGCCAGCTTGGAATGAAAAACTGTTTTTT. Amino acids: CASSYKPAWNEKLFF.